The next 9 T cell receptor beta chains were all read from a single sample in a study of T cell repertoires in cytomegalovirus infection. One entry per CDR3 protein results from TCRdb running MiXCR on the reads. Of a few hundred thousand distinct CDR3 sequences in the sample, roughly 22% were seen once. The sample taken for sequencing was CD8+ T cells from PBMCs. The receptors here all came from a human donor in good health (CMV status not recorded). Some clones in this sample may be carry-over from other donors' samples.

Notes on this clonotype: A read error is possible here, since a much larger clone lies one base away. The rearrangement joins TRBV11-2 to TRBJ2-1; D might be TRBD2 (6 bases). The CDR3 extends over 11 amino acids. The V gene's germline CDR1 is SGHAT and CDR2 FQNNGV. CDR3 nucleotides: TGTGTCAGCAGCCAGCGGGATGAGCAGTTCTTC. Encoded protein: CVSSQRDEQFF.

This clonotype has only a few counts. This chain links TRBV12-3 or TRBV12-4 with TRBJ1-2; D unclear. The ends were cut back, 2 bases at V and 2 bases at J, with 6 bases in the middle. This CDR3 is 13 amino acids long. The CDR3 is CASSLHQNYGYTF. The CDR3 DNA follows: TGTGCCAGCAGTTTACACCAGAACTATGGCTACACCTTC.

V and J are TRBV13 and TRBJ2-5, with D possibly TRBD1 on 5 matching bases. This CDR3 is 19 amino acids long. CDR1 and CDR2 from the germline V gene are PRHDT and FYEKMQ (reference sequence). The germline V and J ends were trimmed by 5 bases and 3 bases, with 28 bases remaining between them. CDR3 DNA: TGTGCCAGCAGCCCTAGGCCGTCCGTAGGAAACGACAGAGAAGAGACCCAGTACTTC. It specifies CASSPRPSVGNDREETQYF.

Concerning this clonotype: Mismatch with germline at one junction end may stem from a read error. The chain recombines TRBV29-1 with TRBJ2-7; D ambiguous. Germline-derived CDR1 and CDR2 are SQVTM and ANQGSEA. The CDR3 runs 13 residues. The CDR3 DNA is TGCAGCGTAACTCTGAGGTGGTCCTACGAGCGGTACTTC. Amino acids: CSVTLRWSYERYF.

This rearrangement joins TRBV6-2 or TRBV6-3 to TRBJ2-1; D is uncertain. Per germline, CDR1 MNHEY and CDR2 SVGEGT. Deletions cut 4 bases from V and 3 bases from J, with 7 bases between. The CDR3 sequence is 13 residues long. CDR3 DNA: TGTGCCAGCAGTTTCCTAGGCTACAATGAGCAGTTCTTC. Encoded protein: CASSFLGYNEQFF.

The V gene is TRBV20-1, the J gene TRBJ1-5, with 7 nucleotides matching TRBD1. The junction had 11 bases not matched to a gene; V was cut back by 5 bases and J by 4 bases. Germline V gives CDR1 DFQATT, CDR2 SNEGSKA (reference sequence). The CDR3 is 15 amino acids. CDR3 sequence reads: CSARDSKHANQPQHF. Written as DNA, the CDR3 is TGCAGTGCTCGGGACAGCAAACACGCGAATCAGCCCCAGCATTTT.

The chain combines TRBV7-4 with TRBJ2-3; D tentatively reads TRBD1 or TRBD2 (6 bases each). This CDR3 comprises 15 residues. Trimming cost V 4 bases and J 4 bases, with 15 bases left between them. The V gene's germline CDR1 is SGHVT and CDR2 SQSDAQ. The CDR3 coding sequence is TGTGCCAGCAGCTCCCCCTTGGGGGGCCCAGATACGCAGTATTTT. It is translated as CASSSPLGGPDTQYF. Complete variable domain (other parts from reference TRBV7-4 and TRBJ2-3): GAGVSQSPRYKVAKRGRDVALRCDSISGHVTLYWYRQTLGQGSEVLTYSQSDAQRDKSGRPSGRFSAERPERSVSTLKIQRTEQGDSAVYLCASSSPLGGPDTQYFGPGTRLTVL.

The V call is TRBV28, the J call TRBJ2-1; possibly TRBD2 for D (6 bases). The germline CDR1 and CDR2 sequences are MDHEN and SYDVKM. Trimming left V 2 bases short and J 11 bases short, with 7 bases between. The CDR3 is made up of 11 amino acids. DNA for the CDR3: TGTGCCAGCAGTTTAGGGACTCAGCAGTTCTTC. Its translation: CASSLGTQQFF.

This chain connects TRBV18 to TRBJ2-3, with TRBD1 matching 10 bases. CDR3 size: 16 residues. CDR1 KGHSH and CDR2 LQKENI come from the germline V gene. J lost 5 bases, V lost 3 bases, and 8 bases had no gene match. The CDR3 region has the DNA TGTGCCAGCTCACCTGATGACAGGGGGCGCGGAGATACGCAGTATTTT. It encodes CASSPDDRGRGDTQYF. Looking up the rest from reference TRBV18 and TRBJ2-3 gives the full variable domain: NAGVMQNPRHLVRRRGQEARLRCSPMKGHSHVYWYRQLPEEGLKFMVYLQKENIIDESGMPKERFSAEFPKEGPSILRIQQVVRGDSAAYFCASSPDDRGRGDTQYFGPGTRLTVL.